This TCR beta chain came from a study of blood T cell repertoires in COVID-19. As for the study in general: Sites in the United States, Italy and Spain provided acute and convalescent COVID-19 samples. From T cells, B-cell-depleted T cells, or PBMCs came the material, which was cDNA or gDNA.

This clone was seen just once. Per the study methods: Reference gene primer amplification gave estimated nucleated cell counts. Libraries were prepared by immunoSEQ multiplex PCR; TCRdb keeps only in-frame clonotypes and omits some of them. V and J calls plus clone size are reproduced from that table; the DNA served to infer D and trimming. The sample lists 55,000 to 80,000 clones, around nine tenths occurring once. J was trimmed by 1 base and V by 2 bases; bases with no gene match: 0. CDR3 length: 14 residues. Germline CDR1 MNHEY, CDR2 SVGAGI. The source material was peripheral blood. V is TRBV6-5 and J is TRBJ2-5; 8 bases fit TRBD2. The TCR comes from a human donor in a cohort sampled during active COVID-19. As DNA, the CDR3 is TGTGCCAGCAGTTACACTAGCGGCCAAGAGACCCAGTACTTC. Amino acids: CASSYTSGQETQYF.